This entry features one T cell receptor (beta chain) sequence. The data belong to a study of CD8+ T cells in alopecia areata. Indicated treatment: oral pan-JAK inhibitor, 5-10 mg twice daily. Lesional scalp tissue (obtained by punch biopsy) and peripheral blood were collected from alopecia areata patients. Investigators isolated RNA and reverse transcribed it into cDNA to act as the sequencing template. Produced via immunoSEQ multiplex PCR; TCRdb's table is partial and in-frame only. The table shows 200,000 to 250,000 clones, with over 60% occurring only once. Trimming cost V 4 bases and J 3 bases, with 10 bases left between them. The CDR3 has 14 residues. The V gene's germline CDR1 is SGHTA and CDR2 FQGNSA.

The chain carries TRBV7-2 and TRBJ1-5, with D uncertain. This TCR was recovered from a human donor with alopecia areata. The sequencing here drew on CD4+ T cells sorted from blood, taken at week 4, from a patient treated with tofacitinib. The chain's CDR3 is CASSSGISNQPQHF. The CDR3 DNA follows: TGTGCCAGCAGCTCCGGCATTTCCAATCAGCCCCAGCATTTT.